This TCR beta chain was obtained from a study of T cells after yellow fever vaccination. Across the whole study: Fractions low in cell number were prepared with SMART-Seq v4 Ultra Low Input.

Trimming took off 4 bases at V and 2 bases at J, with 13 bases between the two ends. Looked up from germline, CDR1 is SGHRS and CDR2 is YFSETQ. The CDR3 spans 14 residues. This clonotype showed up many times. Each CDR3 protein is one row after TCRdb ran MiXCR on the 5' RACE reads. Here the sample spans approximately 250,000 distinct CDR3 sequences, roughly 3.5% being singletons. Material: PBMCs, obtained 15 days after the yellow fever booster vaccination. This TCR derives from a man aged 18-30 years who received the YFV17D yellow fever vaccine. V and J are TRBV5-1 and TRBJ2-7; D possibly corresponds to TRBD2 (5 bases). This CDR3 is CASSTSTGTYEQYF. In DNA form, the CDR3 reads TGCGCCAGCAGCACGAGCACGGGGACCTACGAGCAGTACTTC. Supplemented by reference TRBV5-1 and TRBJ2-7, the full variable domain reads KAGVTQTPRYLIKTRGQQVTLSCSPISGHRSVSWYQQTPGQGLQFLFEYFSETQRNKGNFPGRFSGRQFSNSRSEMNVSTLELGDSALYLCASSTSTGTYEQYFGPGTRLTVT.